The 9 T cell receptor beta chains given below trace back to one sample, sequenced in a study of T-cell memory formation after mild COVID-19. TCRdb redid the calling of the 5' RACE reads with MiXCR, one entry per CDR3 protein. The sample records over 350,000 distinct CDR3 sequences, about 24% being singletons. Material for sequencing was PBMCs or a T cell subset sorted from them (not recorded which). These receptors were taken from an adult woman who had mild COVID-19 (a few samples of this study predate the infection). Cell type and time point are not known.

This clonotype appeared a few times. The chain joins TRBV11-1 to TRBJ2-1, with 8 bases fitting TRBD1. The CDR3 length is 15 residues. Germline V gene data show CDR1 as SGHAT and CDR2 as FQDESV (reference sequence). J lost 7 bases, V lost 6 bases, and 11 bases had no gene match. CDR3 bases: TGTGCCAGCAGACCGCGGGACAGGAGAATGAATGAGCAGTTCTTC. This gives the protein CASRPRDRRMNEQFF. The whole variable domain, remainder taken from reference TRBV11-1 and TRBJ2-1, is EAEVAQSPRYKITEKSQAVAFWCDPISGHATLYWYRQILGQGPELLVQFQDESVVDDSQLPKDRFSAERLKGVDSTLKIQPAELGDSAMYLCASRPRDRRMNEQFFGPGTRLTVL.

This clonotype turned up a few times. J is TRBJ2-3 and V is TRBV6-5, with D maybe TRBD2 (5 bases). The length of the CDR3 is 14 residues. Trimming cost V 2 bases and J 3 bases, with 9 bases left between them. Germline V gene data show CDR1 as MNHEY and CDR2 as SVGAGI. The CDR3 reads CASSYRGTTDTQYF. CDR3 sequence (DNA): TGTGCCAGCAGTTACCGGGGTACGACAGATACGCAGTATTTT.

V gene TRBV5-5 combines with J gene TRBJ1-1; D perhaps matches TRBD1 (5 bases). The CDR3 spans 14 residues. V lost 1 base, J lost 3 bases, and 10 bases lay in between. Germline CDR1 SGHKS, CDR2 YYEKEE (reference sequence). DNA for the CDR3: TGTGCCAGCAGCTTGAGGGGAGGCCACACTGAAGCTTTCTTT. Translating it yields CASSLRGGHTEAFF.

The chain links TRBV10-3 to TRBJ2-7; a possible D gene is TRBD1 (5 bases). In germline, CDR1 is ENHRY, CDR2 SYGVKD. The CDR3 runs 17 residues. V dropped 3 bases and J dropped 0 bases, with 18 bases sitting between them. The CDR3 spells CAISEQVGSRRSYEQYF. DNA of the CDR3: TGTGCCATCAGTGAACAGGTGGGCAGCCGCCGCTCCTACGAGCAGTACTTC.

The chain recombines TRBV3-1 with TRBJ2-1; TRBD1 might be the D (6 bases). The V gene's germline CDR1 is LGHDT and CDR2 YNNKEL (reference sequence). CDR3 length: 15 amino acids. V lost 4 bases, J lost 5 bases, and 15 bases lay in between. The CDR3 loop is CASSRLPTGNNEQFF. The CDR3 DNA sequence: TGTGCCAGCAGCCGACTGCCTACAGGGAACAATGAGCAGTTCTTC.

J is TRBJ2-3 and V is TRBV7-9; 11 bases line up with TRBD2. Germline CDR1 SEHNR, CDR2 FQNEAQ (reference sequence). CDR3 length: 16 amino acids. J gave up 2 bases and V 4 bases, and 5 bases lay outside the gene matches. CDR3 residues: CASSSTSGNFTDTQYF. In DNA, the CDR3 is TGTGCCAGCAGCTCGACTAGCGGGAACTTCACAGATACGCAGTATTTT.

The V gene is TRBV11-3, the J gene TRBJ2-5, with 7 nucleotides matching TRBD2. The CDR3 spans 13 residues. Germline V gives CDR1 SGHNT, CDR2 YENEEA. V gave up 5 bases and J gave up 5 bases; unmatched junction bases: 5. CDR3 nucleotides: TGTGCCAGCAGCATGCGGGAGTTGGAGACCCAGTACTTC. Encoded protein: CASSMRELETQYF.

This clonotype was counted once. This chain links TRBV30 with TRBJ2-2; no reliable D call. Trimming removed 3 bases at V and 6 bases at J, with 2 bases between. Germline V gives CDR1 GTSNPN, CDR2 SVGIG (reference sequence). This CDR3 is 10 amino acids long. DNA for the CDR3: TGTGCCTGGAGATCCGGGGAGCTGTTTTTT. Translation: CAWRSGELFF.

V gene TRBV15 combines with J gene TRBJ1-3; perhaps TRBD1 as D (5 bases). With 8 bases removed from V and 1 base from J, the gap between germline ends came to 12 bases. Germline CDR1 is LNHNV and CDR2 is YYDKDF (reference sequence). CDR3 size: 14 residues. The CDR3 coding sequence is TGTGCCACCCGAGACCGGGGGTCTGGAAACACCATATATTTT. Translated, it gives CATRDRGSGNTIYF.